These 30 T cell receptor beta chains were sequenced from one sample in a study of blood T cell repertoires in COVID-19. Repertoires were generated with immunoSEQ multiplex PCR, while TCRdb's copy carries only in-frame clones and drops some. The data hold almost 300,000 clones, with roughly 91% observed a single time. The sequenced sample consisted of peripheral blood. The receptors stem from a woman younger than 45 with COVID-19, enrolled during active disease.

The CDR3 coding sequence is TGTGCAAGTCGCAAAGACGGGGTCGGCGATACGCAGTATTTT. Translation: CASRKDGVGDTQYF. This chain links TRBV12-2 with TRBJ2-3; the table calls TRBD2, which could not be checked here. TRBV12-2 is reported as a pseudogene. This CDR3 has 14 amino acids.

The rearrangement joins TRBV5-1 to TRBJ2-1; D might be TRBD1 (5 bases). The CDR3 runs to 14 residues. The V gene lost 4 bases and the J gene lost 8 bases, with 16 bases spanning the gap. Germline values: CDR1 SGHRS, CDR2 YFSETQ. The CDR3 coding sequence is TGCGCCAGCAGCAGTGACACTCTCAGGGATGAGCAGTTCTTC. It yields the protein CASSSDTLRDEQFF.

This sequence joins TRBV4-1 and TRBJ1-4; 9 bases are shared with TRBD1. V gave up 1 base and J gave up 7 bases; unmatched junction bases: 7. Looked up from germline, CDR1 is MGHRA and CDR2 is YSYEKL. The CDR3 spans 16 residues. For the CDR3, the DNA is TGCGCCAGCAGCCAAGCATCCGGGACAGGGCGTGAAAAACTGTTTTTT. It translates to CASSQASGTGREKLFF.

The chain employs TRBV6-5 and TRBJ2-7; 7 bases match TRBD1. The CDR3 covers 14 residues. V lost 5 bases and J lost 4; bases outside the gene matches: 8. In germline, CDR1 is MNHEY, CDR2 SVGAGI. The CDR3 reads CASSPTGTEYEQYF. Written as DNA, the CDR3 is TGTGCCAGCAGTCCGACCGGGACAGAGTACGAGCAGTACTTC.

The chain uses TRBV19 and TRBJ2-7; 10 nucleotides match TRBD1. Germline V gene data show CDR1 as LNHDA and CDR2 as SQIVND (reference sequence). This CDR3 spans 14 amino acids. V was pared by 7 bases and J by 2 bases, with 5 bases of the junction left unmatched. In DNA form, the CDR3 reads TGTGCCAGTACCCCTGGGACAGGGGCCTACGAGCAGTACTTC. It yields the protein CASTPGTGAYEQYF.

The chain links TRBV30 to TRBJ1-4; TRBD1 matches 7 bases. There are 18 residues in the CDR3. Per germline, CDR1 GTSNPN and CDR2 SVGIG (reference sequence). The J segment lost 5 bases and the V segment lost 1 base, leaving 16 bases of the junction unmatched. The chain's CDR3 is CAWSDMQYSGQLNEKLFF. The CDR3 DNA reads TGTGCCTGGAGTGACATGCAGTATTCGGGACAGTTGAATGAAAAACTGTTTTTT.

This sequence joins TRBV5-4 and TRBJ1-1, with a weak D call TRBD1 (6 bases). CDR3 length: 13 amino acids. Germline CDR1 reads SGHNT; CDR2 reads YYREEE (reference sequence). V lost 7 bases and J 0 bases, leaving 10 bases between the germline ends. CDR3 in amino acids: CASHGDMNTEAFF. The CDR3 region has the DNA TGTGCCAGCCACGGGGACATGAACACTGAAGCTTTCTTT.

The V call is TRBV7-9, the J call TRBJ2-3, with 8 nucleotides matching TRBD1. J gave up 6 bases and V 0 bases, and 8 bases lay outside the gene matches. Per germline, CDR1 SEHNR and CDR2 FQNEAQ (reference sequence). This CDR3 is built from 16 residues. The CDR3 DNA follows: TGTGCCAGCAGCTTAGCGGTGTCAGGGGGCGCGGATACGCAGTATTTT. Protein: CASSLAVSGGADTQYF.

The chain joins TRBV18 to TRBJ2-1, with 10 bases lining up with TRBD1. Germline V lookup: CDR1 KGHSH, CDR2 LQKENI. The CDR3 is 22 amino acids. The V gene end was trimmed by 1 base and the J gene end by 10 bases; junction bases not matched to a gene: 28. The CDR3 DNA follows: TGTGCCAGCTCACCACTCGCCGGGACAGGGGTCGGGCGACTGAGAGAAGGCCGAGAGCAGTTCTTC. Translation gives CASSPLAGTGVGRLREGREQFF. The variable domain in full, completed from reference TRBV18 and TRBJ2-1, reads NAGVMQNPRHLVRRRGQEARLRCSPMKGHSHVYWYRQLPEEGLKFMVYLQKENIIDESGMPKERFSAEFPKEGPSILRIQQVVRGDSAAYFCASSPLAGTGVGRLREGREQFFGPGTRLTVL.

V and J are TRBV6-5 and TRBJ1-6; D is possibly TRBD1 (6 bases). This CDR3 is 15 amino acids long. With 6 bases removed from V and 5 bases from J, the gap between germline ends came to 14 bases. Germline-derived CDR1 and CDR2 are MNHEY and SVGAGI. The chain's CDR3 is CASRVGASHNSPLHF. The CDR3 bases are TGTGCCAGCAGGGTGGGGGCGAGTCATAATTCACCCCTCCACTTT.

This chain connects TRBV7-6 to TRBJ1-5, with D possibly TRBD1 on 5 matching bases. Germline CDR1 SGHVS, CDR2 FNYEAQ. The V end was cut by 5 bases, the J end by 0 bases, with 14 bases between. This CDR3 comprises 16 residues. The CDR3 is CASSQLGGNSNQPQHF. CDR3 DNA: TGTGCCAGCAGCCAACTCGGGGGGAATAGCAATCAGCCCCAGCATTTT.

This clone was recorded once. The V gene is TRBV2, the J gene TRBJ2-5; 8 nucleotides line up with TRBD1. The CDR3 has 15 residues. Trimming took 5 bases from V and 1 from J; bases not matched to a gene: 6. From germline, CDR1 is SNHLY and CDR2 FYNNEI. The CDR3 here is CASSSPGQAQETQYF. In DNA, the CDR3 is TGTGCCAGCAGTTCCCCGGGACAGGCCCAAGAGACCCAGTACTTC.

The genes are TRBV6-5 and TRBJ1-2; possible D gene TRBD1, 6 bases. The ends were cut back, 3 bases at V and 11 bases at J, with 16 bases in the middle. There are 13 residues in the CDR3. Looked up from germline, CDR1 is MNHEY and CDR2 is SVGAGI. CDR3 in amino acids: CASSYQGYGGYTF. The CDR3 nucleotides are TGTGCCAGCAGTTATCAGGGGTATGGAGGTTACACCTTC.

The V call is TRBV13, the J call TRBJ1-1; 10 bases are shared with TRBD1. The ends lost 5 bases at V and 7 bases at J; junction bases unmatched: 10. The germline CDR1 and CDR2 sequences are PRHDT and FYEKMQ (reference sequence). This CDR3 is 15 amino acids long. The CDR3 DNA is TGTGCCAGCAGCCCACGGACAGGGGGAGAATATGAAGCTTTCTTT. Protein product: CASSPRTGGEYEAFF.

Regarding this clone: A far bigger clonotype differs at one base, so this is likely a read error. The V call is TRBV7-6, the J call TRBJ2-7, with TRBD2 matching over 8 bases. Germline trimming cut 5 bases from V and 4 bases from J; bases unmatched to any gene: 1. The CDR3 loop spans 12 amino acids. CDR1 is SGHVS, CDR2 FNYEAQ, per germline. CDR3 region: CASSPGGYEQYF. The CDR3 nucleotides read TGTGCCAGCAGCCCGGGGGGGTACGAGCAGTACTTC.

The chain recombines TRBV5-1 with TRBJ2-3, with TRBD2 matching over 10 bases. Looked up from germline, CDR1 is SGHRS and CDR2 is YFSETQ. The CDR3 sequence is 18 residues long. J gave up 3 bases and V 1 base, and 11 bases lay outside the gene matches. CDR3 residues: CASSLFEAGGVGTDTQYF. DNA of the CDR3: TGCGCCAGCAGCTTGTTCGAAGCGGGGGGGGTTGGGACAGATACGCAGTATTTT.

This CDR3 is CASSPSGAEAFF. In DNA, the CDR3 is TGTGCCAGCAGCCCAAGCGGGGCTGAAGCTTTCTTT. The rearrangement uses TRBV7-9 and TRBJ1-1; unclear D gene. CDR1 is SEHNR and CDR2 is FQNEAQ in the germline V gene (reference sequence). The CDR3 is 12 residues long. V was clipped by 5 bases and J by 6 bases, with 10 bases between them.

The genes are TRBV6-5 and TRBJ2-7; 11 bases match TRBD2. Looked up from germline, CDR1 is MNHEY and CDR2 is SVGAGI. The V gene end was trimmed by 10 bases and the J gene end by 6 bases; junction bases not matched to a gene: 11. The CDR3 totals 14 residues. The CDR3 is CAISWPGTSGEQYF. Here the CDR3 DNA reads TGTGCCATCAGCTGGCCCGGGACTAGCGGCGAGCAGTACTTC.

The chain employs TRBV27 and TRBJ2-5; TRBD1 matches 10 bases. This CDR3 spans 15 amino acids. Germline V CDR1 and CDR2: MNHEY, SMNVEV (reference sequence). J was trimmed by 5 bases and V by 6 bases; bases with no gene match: 9. CDR3 residues: CASSPRTGGSETQYF. CDR3 DNA: TGTGCCAGCAGCCCCAGGACAGGGGGGTCGGAGACCCAGTACTTC.

The chain carries TRBV5-1 and TRBJ1-2; maybe TRBD1 (6 bases). CDR3 length equals 15 residues. Trimming shortened V by 7 bases and J by 3 bases, and 19 bases separated the two germline ends. The V gene's germline CDR1 is SGHRS and CDR2 YFSETQ. The CDR3 DNA sequence: TGCGCCAGCCGGCCCCATGGGGGCACGGACTATGGCTACACCTTC. Its translation is CASRPHGGTDYGYTF.

The chain links TRBV19 to TRBJ2-7; TRBD1 is a possible D gene (6 bases). The germline V gene has CDR1 LNHDA and CDR2 SQIVND (reference sequence). This CDR3 spans 14 amino acids. V lost 5 bases and J lost 1, with 12 bases in between. The CDR3: CASSPRTASYEQYF. CDR3 coding DNA: TGTGCCAGTAGTCCGAGGACAGCATCCTACGAGCAGTACTTC.

The genes are TRBV18 and TRBJ1-2, with 9 bases identical to TRBD1. J lost 4 bases, V lost 2 bases, and 2 bases had no gene match. Germline CDR1 reads KGHSH; CDR2 reads LQKENI. The CDR3 runs to 14 residues. The CDR3 reads CASSPSGQGYGYTF. The CDR3 coding sequence is TGTGCCAGCTCACCATCGGGACAGGGCTATGGCTACACCTTC.

This clone was observed a few times. This rearrangement joins TRBV18 to TRBJ2-5; D not certain. CDR1 is KGHSH and CDR2 is LQKENI in the germline V gene. Trimming shortened V by 3 bases and J by 0 bases, and 5 bases separated the two germline ends. The CDR3 runs to 13 residues. Here the CDR3 DNA reads TGTGCCAGCTCACCGAGCCACCAAGAGACCCAGTACTTC. Amino acids: CASSPSHQETQYF.

The J gene is TRBJ1-6, the V gene TRBV11-2; D gene uncertain. CDR3 length equals 14 residues. The germline gives CDR1 SGHAT, CDR2 FQNNGV. The V gene lost 0 bases and the J gene lost 8 bases, with 8 bases spanning the gap. This CDR3 is CASSLDYRDSPLHF. The DNA of the CDR3 is TGTGCCAGCAGCTTAGATTACCGGGATTCACCCCTCCACTTT.

This chain links TRBV29-1 with TRBJ2-1; TRBD2 might be the D (5 bases). V was cut by 7 bases and J by 3 bases, with 10 bases left in between. This CDR3 has 12 residues. CDR1 is SQVTM, CDR2 ANQGSEA, per germline. CDR3 coding DNA: TGCAGCGGTAGACGGGGCTACAATGAGCAGTTCTTC. This gives the protein CSGRRGYNEQFF.

The chain combines TRBV6-5 with TRBJ2-1; maybe TRBD2 (6 bases). This CDR3 contains 12 residues. Trimming shortened V by 5 bases and J by 7 bases, and 9 bases separated the two germline ends. Germline CDR1 reads MNHEY; CDR2 reads SVGAGI. The CDR3 DNA is TGTGCCAGCAGTCTCGGAGGGAATGAGCAGTTCTTC. Protein product: CASSLGGNEQFF.

The rearrangement uses TRBV5-1 and TRBJ1-3; 8 nucleotides match TRBD1. CDR1 and CDR2 (germline): SGHRS, YFSETQ. The CDR3 is 18 residues long. V was clipped by 5 bases and J by 1 base; unmatched bases: 14. CDR3 residues: CASRSAGTGLLSGNTIYF. In DNA form, the CDR3 reads TGCGCCAGCAGGTCTGCCGGGACAGGTCTGTTATCTGGAAACACCATATATTTT.

The rearrangement links TRBV28 to TRBJ2-7; 9 bases are shared with TRBD2. The germline V gene has CDR1 MDHEN and CDR2 SYDVKM. The ends lost 6 bases at V and 7 bases at J; junction bases unmatched: 16. The CDR3 totals 16 residues. The CDR3 spells CASRFPPKRGVREQYF. The CDR3 coding sequence is TGTGCCAGCAGGTTTCCCCCGAAGCGGGGGGTGAGGGAGCAGTACTTC.

The V call is TRBV6-5, the J call TRBJ1-3; no clear D gene. Per germline, CDR1 MNHEY and CDR2 SVGAGI. Trimming shortened V by 6 bases and J by 4 bases, and 16 bases separated the two germline ends. This CDR3 is 15 amino acids long. This chain's CDR3 is CASSPPGGSGNTIYF. In nucleotides, the CDR3 is TGTGCCAGCAGCCCGCCAGGAGGGTCAGGAAACACCATATATTTT.

The chain couples TRBV30 to TRBJ2-2, with 7 positions matching TRBD2. Germline V gene data show CDR1 as GTSNPN and CDR2 as SVGIG (reference sequence). The CDR3 has 15 amino acids. V dropped 6 bases and J dropped 4; count of bases not matched to a gene: 11. The CDR3 protein is CACLGLVWGTGELFF. CDR3 DNA: TGTGCCTGTCTTGGACTAGTCTGGGGCACCGGGGAGCTGTTTTTT.